These 9 T cell receptor beta chains came from one sample sequenced in a study of early T cells in non-severe SARS-CoV-2 infection. TCRdb re-analysed the 5' RACE reads in MiXCR, keeping a single row per CDR3 protein. The table records approximately 68,000 distinct CDR3 sequences, 10% of them present only once. The sample in question was whole blood, obtained at baseline. The source of these receptors is an adult who was a healthcare worker with PCR-confirmed SARS-CoV-2 infection or an uninfected control (not recorded which).

The V call is TRBV5-1, the J call TRBJ2-5; TRBD1 aligns across 10 bases. The CDR3 extends over 18 amino acids. Unmatched junction bases numbered 13, after V lost 4 bases and J lost 1 base. Germline assignment: CDR1 SGHRS and CDR2 YFSETQ. The CDR3 bases are TGCGCCAGCAGCCAAGGACAGGGGGATTACTACCTCCAAGAGACCCAGTACTTC. This codes for CASSQGQGDYYLQETQYF.

This clonotype appeared many times. The chain carries TRBV2 and TRBJ1-1; TRBD1 matches at 9 bases. CDR3 size: 13 residues. V shed 10 bases and J 1 base; nucleotides not matched to a gene: 4. The germline CDR1 and CDR2 sequences are SNHLY and FYNNEI. The CDR3: CATGQGPNTEAFF. The CDR3 region has the DNA TGTGCCACGGGACAGGGACCGAACACTGAAGCTTTCTTT. The full variable domain, with the rest looked up from reference TRBV2 and TRBJ1-1, is EPEVTQTPSHQVTQMGQEVILRCVPISNHLYFYWYRQILGQKVEFLVSFYNNEISEKSEIFDDQFSVERPDGSNFTLKIRSTKLEDSAMYFCATGQGPNTEAFFGQGTRLTVV.

V usage is TRBV7-2 and J usage is TRBJ2-3; perhaps TRBD1 as D (7 bases). V lost 1 base to trimming and J lost 1 base, with 12 bases between them. The germline gives CDR1 SGHTA, CDR2 FQGNSA. CDR3 length: 16 residues. Written as DNA, the CDR3 is TGTGCCAGCAGCTTAGGCACAGGGGAGGGCACAGATACGCAGTATTTT. Amino acids: CASSLGTGEGTDTQYF.

V and J are TRBV30 and TRBJ2-1; 9 bases are a match to TRBD2. Looked up from germline, CDR1 is GTSNPN and CDR2 is SVGIG (reference sequence). This CDR3 is built from 13 residues. The trim removed 4 bases at V and 2 bases at J, leaving 0 bases unmatched. The chain's CDR3 is CAWTSGAYNEQFF. DNA for the CDR3: TGTGCCTGGACTAGCGGGGCCTACAATGAGCAGTTCTTC.

This clonotype has only a few counts. This chain links TRBV5-4 with TRBJ2-1; perhaps D is TRBD1 or TRBD2 (6 bases each). The V gene's germline CDR1 is SGHNT and CDR2 YYREEE (reference sequence). The CDR3 spans 13 residues. V lost 1 base, J lost 8 bases, and 10 bases lay in between. The CDR3 sequence: CASSLRGAHEQFF. The DNA of the CDR3 is TGTGCCAGCAGCTTGAGGGGGGCCCATGAGCAGTTCTTC.

With respect to this clonotype: The junction shows a germline mismatch at one end, possibly a read error. V usage is TRBV20-1 and J usage is TRBJ2-5; the D is unclear. The germline V gene has CDR1 DFQATT and CDR2 SNEGSKA (reference sequence). CDR3 length: 13 amino acids. The CDR3 nucleotides are TGCAGTGCGAGAGAAAATCACCAAGAGACCCAGTACTTC. The encoded protein is CSARENHQETQYF.

There are many counts of this clonotype. The genes are TRBV14 and TRBJ1-2; no reliable D call. Looked up from germline, CDR1 is SGHDN and CDR2 is FVKESK. There are 13 residues in the CDR3. Trimming stripped 8 bases from V and 2 bases from J, with 12 bases between. CDR3 nucleotides: TGTGCCAGCTCACCGACGGTGAACTATGGCTACACCTTC. It translates to CASSPTVNYGYTF.

The genes are TRBV12-5 and TRBJ1-2; 8 nucleotides line up with TRBD1. CDR1 is LGHNT and CDR2 is FRNRAP in the germline V gene. After removal of 4 bases from V and 7 bases from J, the junction contained 11 bases not matched to a gene. CDR3 length: 15 residues. CDR3 region: CASGSSLDRAAGYTF. Here the CDR3 DNA reads TGTGCTAGTGGTTCCTCATTGGACAGGGCGGCTGGCTACACCTTC.

This clonotype occurred many times. This sequence joins TRBV2 and TRBJ1-1; D remains ambiguous. Trimming shortened V by 4 bases and J by 5 bases, and 14 bases separated the two germline ends. The CDR3 sequence is 14 residues long. Germline CDR1 SNHLY, CDR2 FYNNEI. The CDR3 region has the DNA TGTGCCAGCAGTGTGAGCCATATAAAGACTGAAGCTTTCTTT. It is translated as CASSVSHIKTEAFF.